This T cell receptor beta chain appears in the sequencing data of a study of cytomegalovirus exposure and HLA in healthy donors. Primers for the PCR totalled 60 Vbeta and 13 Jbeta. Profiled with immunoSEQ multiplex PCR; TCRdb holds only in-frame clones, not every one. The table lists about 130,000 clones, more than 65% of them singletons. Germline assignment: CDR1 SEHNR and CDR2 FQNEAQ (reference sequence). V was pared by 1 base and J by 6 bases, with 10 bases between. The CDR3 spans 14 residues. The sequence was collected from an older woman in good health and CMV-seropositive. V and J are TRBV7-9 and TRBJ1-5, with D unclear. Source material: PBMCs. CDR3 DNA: TGTGCCAGCAGCTTAGACCAGGTCAGTCAGCCCCAGCATTTT. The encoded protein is CASSLDQVSQPQHF.